Below, 27 T cell receptor beta chains from the same sample are listed, as sequenced in a study of cytomegalovirus exposure and HLA in healthy donors. The PCR employed 60 Vbeta primers together with 13 Jbeta primers. The table came from immunoSEQ multiplex PCR; TCRdb's copy has only in-frame clones and leaves some out. In total, the table holds about 200,000 clones. The sample taken for sequencing was PBMCs. The origin of the receptors is a girl aged 2 to 10 in good health and CMV-seropositive.

The chain employs TRBV5-8 and TRBJ2-4, with 8 bases matching TRBD1. Germline V gene data show CDR1 as SGHTS and CDR2 as YDEGEE. V trimming: 5 bases; J trimming: 7 bases; junction bases outside the gene matches: 11. This CDR3 has 15 amino acids. CDR3 sequence: CASRYPGGAWNIQYF. DNA of the CDR3: TGTGCCAGCAGATATCCAGGGGGCGCGTGGAACATTCAGTACTTC.

This chain uses TRBV11-2 with TRBJ2-7, with 9 bases fitting TRBD1. Unmatched junction bases numbered 3, after V lost 0 bases and J lost 3 bases. CDR3 length: 15 amino acids. Germline loops: CDR1 SGHAT, CDR2 FQNNGV. CDR3 sequence: CASSLEGTGYYEQYF. Written as DNA, the CDR3 is TGTGCCAGCAGCTTAGAGGGGACAGGGTACTACGAGCAGTACTTC.

The CDR3 bases are TGTGCCAGCAGCCCGGCGGCTAGCGGGAGTTACGAGCAGTACTTC. The encoded protein is CASSPAASGSYEQYF. The genes are TRBV5-4 and TRBJ2-5; 10 bases map to TRBD2. The last part of the DNA fits TRBJ2-7 better; the J call may be wrong. Germline CDR1 and CDR2: SGHNT and YYREEE (reference sequence). The CDR3 consists of 15 residues.

V usage is TRBV7-2 and J usage is TRBJ1-2; 11 bases fit TRBD1. V shed 5 bases and J 8 bases; nucleotides not matched to a gene: 7. The CDR3 runs 14 residues. Germline CDR1 SGHTA, CDR2 FQGNSA. The CDR3 sequence: CASSIGQGAGGYTF. In DNA, the CDR3 is TGTGCCAGCAGCATAGGACAGGGGGCAGGGGGCTACACCTTC. Variable domain in full (rest from reference TRBV7-2 and TRBJ1-2): GAGVSQSPSNKVTEKGKDVELRCDPISGHTALYWYRQSLGQGLEFLIYFQGNSAPDKSGLPSDRFSAERTGGSVSTLTIQRTQQEDSAVYLCASSIGQGAGGYTFGSGTRLTVV.

The rearrangement links TRBV23-1 to TRBJ1-1; the D gene is possibly TRBD1 (6 bases). TRBV23-1 is an open reading frame, and its role is uncertain. This CDR3 has 16 residues. V gave up 0 bases and J gave up 1 base, with 12 bases separating them. The CDR3 sequence is CASSQSRQGPNTEAFF. CDR3 nucleotide sequence: TGCGCCAGCAGTCAATCGAGGCAGGGGCCGAACACTGAAGCTTTCTTT.

V gene TRBV7-2 combines with J gene TRBJ2-3, with 9 nucleotides matching TRBD2. CDR1 is SGHTA, CDR2 FQGNSA, per germline. The ends lost 1 base at V and 5 bases at J; junction bases unmatched: 7. CDR3 length: 16 residues. In DNA form, the CDR3 reads TGTGCCAGCAGCTTAGTTGCGGGAGGGCCGGAAGATACGCAGTATTTT. It codes for CASSLVAGGPEDTQYF.

V usage is TRBV15 and J usage is TRBJ1-1, with a possible D match to TRBD1 (6 bases). V shed 6 bases and J shed 4 bases, with 18 bases lying between them. Germline V lookup: CDR1 LNHNV, CDR2 YYDKDF (reference sequence). This CDR3 is 15 amino acids long. The CDR3 region is CATSRGRGVGTEAFF. DNA for the CDR3: TGTGCCACCAGTCGGGGCAGGGGAGTGGGCACTGAAGCTTTCTTT.

The J gene is TRBJ2-6, the V gene TRBV7-2; no firm D call. Germline V gene sequence: CDR1 SGHTA, CDR2 FQGNSA. Deletions cut 5 bases from V and 1 base from J, with 9 bases between. This CDR3 has 15 residues. This CDR3 is CASSPQKSGANVLTF. CDR3 DNA sequence: TGTGCCAGCAGCCCCCAGAAGTCTGGGGCCAACGTCCTGACTTTC. Drawing the rest from reference TRBV7-2 and TRBJ2-6, the complete variable domain is GAGVSQSPSNKVTEKGKDVELRCDPISGHTALYWYRQSLGQGLEFLIYFQGNSAPDKSGLPSDRFSAERTGGSVSTLTIQRTQQEDSAVYLCASSPQKSGANVLTFGAGSRLTVL.

The chain recombines TRBV30 with TRBJ1-5, with D uncertain. Germline CDR1 is GTSNPN and CDR2 is SVGIG (reference sequence). V was cut by 2 bases and J by 7 bases, with 15 bases left in between. CDR3 size: 14 residues. Here the CDR3 reads CAWSFTDNIQPQHF. CDR3 nucleotide sequence: TGTGCCTGGAGTTTTACAGATAATATCCAGCCCCAGCATTTT.

In nucleotides, the CDR3 is TGTGCCAGCAGGTTGTTGGGACTAGCGGGAGCTACTAGCTCCTACGAGCAGTACTTC. This codes for CASRLLGLAGATSSYEQYF. This chain links TRBV27 with TRBJ2-7, with 14 positions matching TRBD2. This CDR3 comprises 19 residues. Germline V lookup: CDR1 MNHEY, CDR2 SMNVEV (reference sequence). V shed 6 bases, J shed 0 bases, and the junction held 13 bases outside the gene matches.

CDR3 residues: CASSTLAAYNEQFF. DNA of the CDR3: TGTGCCAGTAGTACTTTAGCGGCCTACAATGAGCAGTTCTTC. This rearrangement joins TRBV19 to TRBJ2-1; D is possibly TRBD2 (6 bases). V lost 4 bases to trimming and J lost 2 bases, with 9 bases between them. This CDR3 has 14 residues. Germline V gene sequence: CDR1 LNHDA, CDR2 SQIVND (reference sequence).

This chain uses TRBV6-1 with TRBJ1-2; D not resolved. V was cut by 7 bases and J by 0 bases, with 9 bases left in between. CDR1 is MNHNS, CDR2 SASEGT, per germline. This CDR3 is built from 13 residues. CDR3 residues: CASMEESNYGYTF. The CDR3 DNA reads as TGTGCCAGCATGGAGGAATCTAACTATGGCTACACCTTC.

The chain employs TRBV6-5 and TRBJ1-2, with D possibly being TRBD1 (5 bases). Deletions cut 2 bases from V and 3 bases from J, with 7 bases between. Germline loops: CDR1 MNHEY, CDR2 SVGAGI. CDR3 length equals 13 residues. The CDR3 DNA follows: TGTGCCAGCAGTTACCCGGGGGACTATGGCTACACCTTC. Its translation: CASSYPGDYGYTF.

The chain links TRBV19 to TRBJ1-2, with D possibly TRBD1 on 6 matching bases. The ends were cut back, 3 bases at V and 4 bases at J, with 15 bases in the middle. CDR1 and CDR2 (germline): LNHDA, SQIVND (reference sequence). CDR3 length: 15 residues. CDR3 region: CASSIEAGVSYGYTF. The CDR3 nucleotides read TGTGCCAGTAGTATTGAGGCAGGGGTGTCCTATGGCTACACCTTC.

The V call is TRBV2, the J call TRBJ2-7; 7 bases align to TRBD1. This CDR3 region has 15 residues. The germline V gene has CDR1 SNHLY and CDR2 FYNNEI. The V segment lost 11 bases and the J segment 0 bases; nucleotides outside the gene matches: 13. The CDR3 coding sequence is TGTGCCTCAAAAAGGATCGGACAGGCCTCCTACGAGCAGTACTTC. This codes for CASKRIGQASYEQYF.

The chain links TRBV28 to TRBJ2-1, with 7 nucleotides matching TRBD2. Unmatched junction bases numbered 12, after V lost 4 bases and J lost 6 bases. The CDR3 contains 16 residues. Germline lookup yields CDR1 MDHEN and CDR2 SYDVKM. CDR3 amino acids: CASSSPPAGAFNEQFF. CDR3 sequence (DNA): TGTGCCAGCAGTTCCCCTCCCGCGGGAGCTTTCAATGAGCAGTTCTTC.

This rearrangement joins TRBV28 to TRBJ1-3; perhaps TRBD1 as D (6 bases). Trimming removed 6 bases at V and 3 bases at J, with 9 bases between. The CDR3 contains 13 residues. CDR1 is MDHEN and CDR2 is SYDVKM in the germline V gene. The DNA of the CDR3 is TGTGCCAGCAGCACAGGGAATGGAAACACCATATATTTT. Translating it yields CASSTGNGNTIYF. The full variable domain, rest sourced from reference TRBV28 and TRBJ1-3, is DVKVTQSSRYLVKRTGEKVFLECVQDMDHENMFWYRQDPGLGLRLIYFSYDVKMKEKGDIPEGYSVSREKKERFSLILESASTNQTSMYLCASSTGNGNTIYFGEGSWLTVV.

The J gene is TRBJ1-1, the V gene TRBV28, with D possibly being TRBD1 (6 bases). Trimming stripped 6 bases from V and 5 bases from J, with 19 bases between. Germline loops: CDR1 MDHEN, CDR2 SYDVKM. The CDR3 runs to 15 residues. The CDR3 sequence: CASRGAEGRSTEAFF. The CDR3 DNA reads TGTGCCAGCAGGGGGGCAGAGGGACGGTCGACTGAAGCTTTCTTT. The full variable domain, in which reference TRBV28 and TRBJ1-1 provide the parts outside the CDR3, is DVKVTQSSRYLVKRTGEKVFLECVQDMDHENMFWYRQDPGLGLRLIYFSYDVKMKEKGDIPEGYSVSREKKERFSLILESASTNQTSMYLCASRGAEGRSTEAFFGQGTRLTVV.

The chain combines TRBV28 with TRBJ2-7; 7 positions match TRBD2. Germline lookup yields CDR1 MDHEN and CDR2 SYDVKM. With V trimmed by 5 bases and J by 11 bases, 12 bases remained unmatched. This CDR3 contains 13 residues. For the CDR3, the DNA is TGTGCCAGCAGTGTCCCGGGAGGCAGTGGGGAGTACTTC. Amino acids: CASSVPGGSGEYF.

The rearrangement joins TRBV4-1 to TRBJ2-3, with no clear D. CDR3 size: 14 residues. Germline CDR1 MGHRA, CDR2 YSYEKL. V lost 0 bases and J 4 bases, leaving 8 bases between the germline ends. Here the CDR3 DNA reads TGCGCCAGCAGCCAAGAGACACGCTCAGATACGCAGTATTTT. Its protein product is CASSQETRSDTQYF.

J is TRBJ1-5 and V is TRBV19, with TRBD1 identical over 7 bases. The length of the CDR3 is 12 residues. Germline trimming cut 7 bases from V and 4 bases from J; bases unmatched to any gene: 1. CDR1 is LNHDA, CDR2 SQIVND, per germline (reference sequence). The CDR3 DNA reads as TGTGCCAGTAAACAGGGGAATCAGCCCCAGCATTTT. This translates into CASKQGNQPQHF.

V gene TRBV29-1 combines with J gene TRBJ1-2; tentative D call: TRBD1 (6 bases). Trimming took off 3 bases at V and 4 bases at J, with 12 bases between the two ends. Germline V CDR1 and CDR2: SQVTM, ANQGSEA. The CDR3 length is 13 residues. The CDR3 here is CSVELTGIYGYTF. The DNA for the CDR3 is TGCAGCGTTGAGCTAACAGGGATCTATGGCTACACCTTC.

The J gene is TRBJ1-2, the V gene TRBV28, with D hard to call. This CDR3 is built from 14 residues. V was clipped by 3 bases and J by 4 bases, with 12 bases between them. Germline V gives CDR1 MDHEN, CDR2 SYDVKM. This chain's CDR3 is CASSFGRRVYGYTF. CDR3 bases: TGTGCCAGCAGTTTTGGGAGACGGGTCTATGGCTACACCTTC.

The chain couples TRBV28 to TRBJ1-4; D call uncertain. This CDR3 has 13 amino acids. V was trimmed by 6 bases and J by 4 bases, leaving 9 bases between them. CDR1 is MDHEN, CDR2 SYDVKM, per germline. CDR3 region: CASSLPLNEKLFF. CDR3 coding DNA: TGTGCCAGCAGCCTCCCCCTTAATGAAAAACTGTTTTTT.

The V call is TRBV7-9, the J call TRBJ2-2; TRBD2 is a possible D gene (5 bases). The CDR3 contains 12 residues. Germline assignment: CDR1 SEHNR and CDR2 FQNEAQ (reference sequence). CDR3 coding DNA: TGTGATACGGGATTCGGAACCGGGGAGCTGTTTTTT. Translated, it gives CDTGFGTGELFF.

V usage is TRBV5-1 and J usage is TRBJ2-6, with 7 positions matching TRBD2. The CDR3 covers 15 residues. Germline CDR1 and CDR2: SGHRS and YFSETQ. V gave up 3 bases and J gave up 5 bases; unmatched junction bases: 5. The CDR3 nucleotides read TGCGCCAGCAGCTCTCAGGGAGGGAGGGCCAACGTCCTGACTTTC. Translated, it gives CASSSQGGRANVLTF.

The genes are TRBV7-9 and TRBJ2-7; D possibly corresponds to TRBD1 (5 bases). The V and J ends lost 1 base and 3 bases respectively, with 16 bases between them. CDR1 and CDR2 (germline): SEHNR, FQNEAQ (reference sequence). CDR3 length: 16 residues. In DNA, the CDR3 is TGTGCCAGCAGCTTAGGGGGTTGGGGCGCAAGCTACGAGCAGTACTTC. Protein sequence: CASSLGGWGASYEQYF.